The next 17 T cell receptor beta chains were all read from a single sample in a study of blood T cell repertoires in COVID-19. Using immunoSEQ multiplex PCR, the repertoire was profiled, and TCRdb retains in-frame clones only, with some absent. Here the sample spans about 150,000 clones, 85% to 90% being singletons. Input material: peripheral blood. The origin of the receptors is a woman aged 70-85 years with acute or convalescent COVID-19.

The chain uses TRBV7-3 and TRBJ2-3; TRBD2 agrees at 13 bases. The CDR3 runs to 15 residues. In germline, CDR1 is SGHTA, CDR2 FQGTGA. Germline trimming cut 5 bases from V and 8 bases from J; bases unmatched to any gene: 7. The CDR3, as DNA: TGTGCCAGCAGCCGGACTAGCGGGAGCCAAGGTACGCAGTATTTT. Translated: CASSRTSGSQGTQYF.

This sequence joins TRBV7-9 and TRBJ2-5; weak D call: TRBD1 (5 bases). V was cut by 5 bases and J by 3 bases, with 7 bases left in between. The CDR3 sequence is 12 residues long. In germline, CDR1 is SEHNR, CDR2 FQNEAQ (reference sequence). Here the CDR3 reads CASSETEETQYF. In DNA form, the CDR3 reads TGTGCCAGCAGCGAGACAGAAGAGACCCAGTACTTC.

The rearrangement uses TRBV21-1 and TRBJ1-3; the table's TRBD1 call for D was not verified on the DNA. TRBV21-1 corresponds to a pseudogene. This CDR3 has 20 residues. DNA of the CDR3: TGTGCCAGCAGCAAAATTCATACAGGGCGACAGATGCAGAAAAGAAACACCATATATTTT. It is translated as CASSKIHTGRQMQKRNTIYF.

The chain joins TRBV25-1 to TRBJ2-6; D is possibly TRBD2 (6 bases). The CDR3 length is 17 residues. Germline V lookup: CDR1 MGHDK, CDR2 SYGVNS. Trimming took off 1 base at V and 0 bases at J, with 10 bases between the two ends. CDR3 amino acids: CASSESGVPSGANVLTF. CDR3 bases: TGTGCCAGCAGTGAATCGGGGGTCCCCTCTGGGGCCAACGTCCTGACTTTC.

This chain links TRBV29-1 with TRBJ2-7, with D possibly being TRBD1 (5 bases). CDR3 length: 12 residues. With 4 bases removed from V and 1 base from J, the gap between germline ends came to 8 bases. Germline V lookup: CDR1 SQVTM, CDR2 ANQGSEA. As DNA, the CDR3 is TGCAGCGTTGTAGCAGGGTCCTACGAGCAGTACTTC. This translates into CSVVAGSYEQYF.

About this clone itself: The same CDR3 arises from other DNA sequences in this sample as well. The genes are TRBV5-1 and TRBJ1-1; 8 nucleotides align to TRBD1. Germline loops: CDR1 SGHRS, CDR2 YFSETQ. This CDR3 is 15 amino acids long. The V segment lost 0 bases and the J segment 1 base; nucleotides outside the gene matches: 2. CDR3 residues: CASSLAGTGNTEAFF. The CDR3 region has the DNA TGCGCCAGCAGCTTGGCGGGGACAGGGAACACTGAAGCTTTCTTT.

V gene TRBV28 combines with J gene TRBJ2-3; D unclear. V was clipped by 2 bases and J by 1 base, with 10 bases between them. CDR3 length equals 15 residues. CDR1 and CDR2 from the germline V gene are MDHEN and SYDVKM. In DNA form, the CDR3 reads TGTGCCAGCAGTTTAGGCGGAGTAGGCACAGATACGCAGTATTTT. This codes for CASSLGGVGTDTQYF.

This chain joins TRBV30 and TRBJ1-5, with 7 bases identical to TRBD1. This CDR3 comprises 17 residues. The V and J ends lost 0 bases and 1 base, in that order; junction bases with no gene match: 9. Germline V gene lookup returns CDR1 GTSNPN and CDR2 SVGIG (reference sequence). The CDR3: CAWSVPKGDRSNQPQHF. In DNA, the CDR3 is TGTGCCTGGAGTGTACCGAAGGGGGACAGAAGCAATCAGCCCCAGCATTTT.

The V call is TRBV24-1, the J call TRBJ2-7; 9 bases map to TRBD2. Germline CDR1 reads KGHDR; CDR2 reads SFDVKD. V gave up 7 bases and J gave up 0 bases; unmatched junction bases: 12. The CDR3 length is 17 residues. CDR3 region: CATRGGVAGVSSYEQYF. DNA for the CDR3: TGTGCCACCAGAGGAGGGGTAGCGGGGGTTTCCTCCTACGAGCAGTACTTC.

The chain links TRBV19 to TRBJ1-5; 10 nucleotides match TRBD1. Germline loops: CDR1 LNHDA, CDR2 SQIVND (reference sequence). The V gene end was trimmed by 4 bases and the J gene end by 4 bases; junction bases not matched to a gene: 4. The CDR3 has 15 residues. The CDR3 DNA reads TGTGCCAGTAGTACGGGACAGGGGATGAATCAGCCCCAGCATTTT. This encodes CASSTGQGMNQPQHF.

This clone showed up just once. The chain has TRBV18 and TRBJ1-2, with 7 bases lining up with TRBD1. The germline gives CDR1 KGHSH, CDR2 LQKENI. This CDR3 is 15 amino acids long. The V gene end was trimmed by 3 bases and the J gene end by 4 bases; junction bases not matched to a gene: 8. The CDR3 region is CASSPSGTASYGYTF. CDR3 sequence (DNA): TGTGCCAGCTCACCGTCCGGGACAGCGTCCTATGGCTACACCTTC.

The chain combines TRBV6-2 or TRBV6-3 with TRBJ1-6, with D possibly being TRBD1 (5 bases). Germline V gene lookup returns CDR1 MNHEY and CDR2 SVGEGT. The CDR3 has 14 amino acids. Trimming took off 0 bases at V and 11 bases at J, with 11 bases between the two ends. The CDR3 DNA follows: TGTGCCAGCAGTTACTCGAATGTGGGGCCACCCCTCCACTTT. As protein: CASSYSNVGPPLHF.

This chain links TRBV7-9 with TRBJ1-1; D gene unclear. The CDR3 length is 15 residues. V lost 5 bases to trimming and J lost 4 bases, with 17 bases between them. Per the germline V gene, CDR1 is SEHNR and CDR2 is FQNEAQ (reference sequence). In DNA form, the CDR3 reads TGTGCCAGCAGCGGAAGACCGACTGCGGGCACTGAAGCTTTCTTT. It translates to CASSGRPTAGTEAFF.

This rearrangement joins TRBV18 to TRBJ2-1; 14 positions match TRBD2. V shed 6 bases, J shed 5 bases, and the junction held 0 bases outside the gene matches. The CDR3 contains 14 residues. Germline CDR1 and CDR2: KGHSH and LQKENI. CDR3: CASSGLAGDNEQFF. CDR3 bases: TGTGCCAGCTCGGGACTAGCGGGAGACAATGAGCAGTTCTTC.

This clone was observed a handful of times. The CDR3 loop is CASSHLAGVETQYF. CDR3 sequence (DNA): TGTGCCAGCAGCCATTTAGCGGGAGTCGAGACCCAGTACTTC. The rearrangement links TRBV3-1 (or the pseudogene TRBV3-2) to TRBJ2-5; TRBD2 agrees at 9 bases. Germline CDR1 is LGHDT and CDR2 is YNNKEL (reference sequence). CDR3 length equals 14 residues. Losses at the gene ends were 3 bases for V and 5 bases for J; bases not matched to a gene: 4.

The chain has TRBV6-5 and TRBJ2-5; D might be TRBD1 (6 bases). CDR3 length: 13 residues. The germline V gene encodes CDR1 MNHEY and CDR2 SVGAGI. V shed 6 bases and J shed 3 bases, with 11 bases lying between them. The CDR3 coding sequence is TGTGCCAGCAGAAAGACAGGAAAAGAGACCCAGTACTTC. Protein sequence: CASRKTGKETQYF.

This rearrangement joins TRBV11-2 to TRBJ1-6; D gene ambiguous. The germline V gene has CDR1 SGHAT and CDR2 FQNNGV. Trimming removed 6 bases at V and 7 bases at J, with 16 bases between. The CDR3 is 15 amino acids. The CDR3 DNA reads TGTGCCAGCAGTCCCTTCCGGGAGAGAAATTCACCCCTCCACTTT. Translating gives CASSPFRERNSPLHF.